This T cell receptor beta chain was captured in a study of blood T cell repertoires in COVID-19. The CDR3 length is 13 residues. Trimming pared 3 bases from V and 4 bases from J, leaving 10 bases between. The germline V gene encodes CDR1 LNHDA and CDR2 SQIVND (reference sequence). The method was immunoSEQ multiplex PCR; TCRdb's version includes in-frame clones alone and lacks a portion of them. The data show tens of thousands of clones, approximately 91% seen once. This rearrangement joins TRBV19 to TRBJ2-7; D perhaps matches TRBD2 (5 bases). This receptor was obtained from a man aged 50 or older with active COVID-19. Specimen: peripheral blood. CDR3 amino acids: CASSIGGRYEQYF. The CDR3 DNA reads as TGTGCCAGTAGTATTGGAGGCAGATACGAGCAGTACTTC.